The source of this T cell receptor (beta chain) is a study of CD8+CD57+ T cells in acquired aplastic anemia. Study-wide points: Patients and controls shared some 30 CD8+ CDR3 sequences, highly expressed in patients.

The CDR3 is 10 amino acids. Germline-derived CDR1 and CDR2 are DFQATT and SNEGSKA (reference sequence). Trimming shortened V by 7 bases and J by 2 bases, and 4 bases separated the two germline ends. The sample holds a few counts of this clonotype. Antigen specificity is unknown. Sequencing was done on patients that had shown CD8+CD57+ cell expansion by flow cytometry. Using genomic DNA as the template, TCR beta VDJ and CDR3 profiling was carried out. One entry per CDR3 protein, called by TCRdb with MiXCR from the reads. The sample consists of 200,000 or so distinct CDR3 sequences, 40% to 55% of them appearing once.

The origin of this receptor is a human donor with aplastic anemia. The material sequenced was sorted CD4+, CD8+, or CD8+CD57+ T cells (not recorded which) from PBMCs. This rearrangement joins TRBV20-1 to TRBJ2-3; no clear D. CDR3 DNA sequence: TGCAGTGTCGTCACAGATACGCAGTATTTT. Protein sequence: CSVVTDTQYF.